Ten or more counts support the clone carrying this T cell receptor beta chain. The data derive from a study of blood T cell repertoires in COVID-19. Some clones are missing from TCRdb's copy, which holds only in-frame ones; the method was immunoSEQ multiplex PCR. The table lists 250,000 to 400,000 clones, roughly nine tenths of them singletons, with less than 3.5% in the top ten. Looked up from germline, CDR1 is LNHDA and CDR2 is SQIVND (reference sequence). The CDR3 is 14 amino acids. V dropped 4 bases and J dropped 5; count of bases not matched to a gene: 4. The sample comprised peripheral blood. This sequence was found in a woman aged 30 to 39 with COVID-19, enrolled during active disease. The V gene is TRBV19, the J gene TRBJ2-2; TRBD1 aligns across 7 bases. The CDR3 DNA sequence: TGTGCCAGTAGTAGACCGGGACAGACCGGGGAGCTGTTTTTT. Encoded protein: CASSRPGQTGELFF.